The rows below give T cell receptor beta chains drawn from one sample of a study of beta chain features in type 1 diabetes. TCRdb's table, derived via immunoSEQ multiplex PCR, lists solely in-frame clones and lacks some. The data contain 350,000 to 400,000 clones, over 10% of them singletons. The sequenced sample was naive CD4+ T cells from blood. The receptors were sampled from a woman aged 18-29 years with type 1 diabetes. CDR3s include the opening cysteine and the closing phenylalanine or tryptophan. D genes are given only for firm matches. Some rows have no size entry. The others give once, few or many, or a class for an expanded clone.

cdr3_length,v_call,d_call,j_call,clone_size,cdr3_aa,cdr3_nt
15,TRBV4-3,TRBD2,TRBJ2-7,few,CASSQGTSGSHEQYF,TGCGCCAGCAGCCAGGGGACTAGCGGGAGCCACGAGCAGTACTTC
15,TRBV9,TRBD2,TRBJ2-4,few,CASSLGGFDKNIQYF,TGTGCCAGCAGCTTGGGGGGGTTCGACAAAAACATTCAGTACTTC
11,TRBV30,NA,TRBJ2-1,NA,CAWARGARQFF,TGTGCCTGGGCCAGGGGGGCCCGGCAGTTCTTC
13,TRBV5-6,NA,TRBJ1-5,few,CASSPGGNQPQHF,TGTGCCAGCAGCCCGGGGGGTAATCAGCCCCAGCATTTT
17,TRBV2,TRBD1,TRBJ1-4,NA,CASSESRDRVSREKLFF,TGTGCCAGCAGTGAGTCCCGGGACAGGGTTTCACGTGAAAAACTGTTTTTT
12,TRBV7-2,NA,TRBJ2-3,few,CASTESTDTQYF,TGTGCCAGCACCGAGTCCACAGATACGCAGTATTTT
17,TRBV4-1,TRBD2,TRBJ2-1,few,CASSHVPGLAPQGEQFF,TGCGCCAGCAGCCACGTACCGGGACTAGCCCCTCAGGGGGAGCAGTTCTTC
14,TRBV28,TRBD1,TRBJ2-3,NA,CASSLQGSEDTQYF,TGTGCCAGCAGTCTACAGGGGAGTGAAGATACGCAGTATTTT
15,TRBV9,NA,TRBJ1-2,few,CASSVARGGGYGYTF,TGTGCCAGCAGCGTAGCGCGGGGGGGAGGCTATGGCTACACCTTC
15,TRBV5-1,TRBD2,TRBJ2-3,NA,CASSESGVGTDTQYF,TGCGCCAGCAGCGAGAGCGGGGTGGGCACAGATACGCAGTATTTT
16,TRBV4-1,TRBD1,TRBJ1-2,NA,CASSQDWGLQGWGYTF,TGCGCCAGCAGCCAAGATTGGGGGTTACAGGGGTGGGGCTACACCTTC
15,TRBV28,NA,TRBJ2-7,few,CASSLFWETSNEQYF,TGTGCCAGCAGTCTTTTTTGGGAGACTTCCAACGAGCAGTACTTC
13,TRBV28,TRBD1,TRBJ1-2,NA,CASRLTGVHGYTF,TGTGCCAGCAGGCTGACAGGGGTCCATGGCTACACCTTC
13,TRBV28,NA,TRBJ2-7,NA,CASSFSLYDEQYF,TGTGCCAGCAGTTTCAGTCTGTATGACGAGCAGTACTTC
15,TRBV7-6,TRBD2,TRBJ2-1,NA,CASSSPAGGPVEQFF,TGTGCCAGCAGCTCCCCAGCGGGAGGGCCGGTTGAGCAGTTCTTC
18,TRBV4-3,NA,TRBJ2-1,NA,CASSHRAFRDTAYNEQFF,TGCGCCAGCAGCCACCGAGCCTTCCGGGACACAGCCTACAATGAGCAGTTCTTC